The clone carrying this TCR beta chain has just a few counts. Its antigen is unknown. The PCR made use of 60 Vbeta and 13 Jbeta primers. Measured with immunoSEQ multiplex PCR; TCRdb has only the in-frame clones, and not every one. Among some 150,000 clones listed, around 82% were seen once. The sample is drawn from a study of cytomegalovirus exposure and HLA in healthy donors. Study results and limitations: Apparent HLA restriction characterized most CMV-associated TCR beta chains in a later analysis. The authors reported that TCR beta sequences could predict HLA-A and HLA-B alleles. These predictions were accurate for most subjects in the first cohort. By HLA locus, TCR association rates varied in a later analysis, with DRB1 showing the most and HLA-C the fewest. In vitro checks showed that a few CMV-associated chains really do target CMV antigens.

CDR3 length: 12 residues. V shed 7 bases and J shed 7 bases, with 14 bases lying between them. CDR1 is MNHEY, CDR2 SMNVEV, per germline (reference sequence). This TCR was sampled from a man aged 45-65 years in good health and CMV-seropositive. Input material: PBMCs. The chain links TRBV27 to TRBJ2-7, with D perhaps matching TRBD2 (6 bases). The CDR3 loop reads CASTSEEGEQYF. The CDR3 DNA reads TGTGCCAGCACTAGCGAGGAGGGAGAGCAGTACTTC.